Presented here are 11 T cell receptor beta chains from one specimen sequenced in a study of a mutant IDH1 vaccine in newly diagnosed glioma. The repertoire was sequenced with immunoSEQ multiplex PCR; TCRdb's copy has only in-frame clones and lacks some. The data show 60,000 to 75,000 clones, approximately 86% seen once. Their antigens remain unidentified. Time point given: week 35, safety follow-up. Each dose of the vaccine consisted of 300 ug of mutant IDH1 20-mer peptide, with topical imiquimod. The source was PBMCs, collected from a glioma patient whose treatment included an IDH1 peptide vaccine. The receptors originated from a man in his thirties or forties with glioma.

This rearrangement joins TRBV13 to TRBJ2-5; TRBD2 matches at 10 bases. Judging by the DNA end, TRBJ2-7 fits better; the J call may be wrong. The V gene's germline CDR1 is PRHDT and CDR2 FYEKMQ (reference sequence). The CDR3 length is 15 residues. The CDR3 nucleotides are TGTGCCAGCACCGATGTAGCGGGGGGCTCCTACGAGCAGTACTTC. Its protein is CASTDVAGGSYEQYF.

The rearrangement uses TRBV7-9 and TRBJ2-3; D call uncertain. The CDR3 is made up of 12 amino acids. Germline V gene sequence: CDR1 SEHNR, CDR2 FQNEAQ (reference sequence). Trimming took 1 base from V and 4 from J, leaving 3 bases between them. For the CDR3, the DNA is TGTGCCAGCAGCTTAGAGTCAGATACGCAGTATTTT. The encoded protein is CASSLESDTQYF.

The chain links TRBV5-1 to TRBJ1-4; D not resolved. The CDR3 contains 13 residues. The germline gives CDR1 SGHRS, CDR2 YFSETQ. V was cut by 6 bases and J by 8 bases, with 14 bases left in between. The DNA of the CDR3 is TGCGCCAGCAATTTCGGGTACGGGGAAAAACTGTTTTTT. As protein: CASNFGYGEKLFF.

Comments on this clone: Other DNA sequences of this sample code for an identical CDR3. V usage is TRBV29-1 and J usage is TRBJ2-7; 7 nucleotides match TRBD1. Germline V gene sequence: CDR1 SQVTM, CDR2 ANQGSEA. This CDR3 contains 11 residues. Trimming at V came to 6 bases and at J to 5 bases, leaving 4 bases not matched to a gene. The CDR3 DNA reads as TGCAGCGTGAAAACAGGGGACGAGCAGTACTTC. Protein product: CSVKTGDEQYF.

The genes are TRBV7-3 and TRBJ1-6; tentative D call: TRBD1 (5 bases). The germline V and J ends were trimmed by 3 bases and 6 bases, with 9 bases remaining between them. This CDR3 contains 14 residues. The germline CDR1 and CDR2 sequences are SGHTA and FQGTGA. The CDR3 here is CASSLQGPNSPLHF. CDR3 DNA sequence: TGTGCCAGCAGCTTGCAGGGTCCTAATTCACCCCTCCACTTT.

This clone was seen more than once but under ten times. This chain connects TRBV2 to TRBJ1-4; 7 bases line up with TRBD1. This CDR3 comprises 13 residues. Germline CDR1 is SNHLY and CDR2 is FYNNEI. V was pared by 7 bases and J by 17 bases, with 16 bases of the junction left unmatched. In DNA, the CDR3 is TGTGCCAGCACCCTAGGGGTGACAGGACAGGAATTTTTT. It encodes CASTLGVTGQEFF.

The chain couples TRBV11-2 to TRBJ2-3; possibly TRBD2 for D (5 bases). The CDR3 has 15 residues. The V end lost 1 base, the J end lost 2 bases, and 10 bases lay between the germline ends. Germline loops: CDR1 SGHAT, CDR2 FQNNGV. CDR3: CASSLVRVATDTQYF. As DNA, the CDR3 is TGTGCCAGCAGCTTAGTGCGGGTAGCCACAGATACGCAGTATTTT. Drawing the rest from reference TRBV11-2 and TRBJ2-3, the complete variable domain is EAGVAQSPRYKIIEKRQSVAFWCNPISGHATLYWYQQILGQGPKLLIQFQNNGVVDDSQLPKDRFSAERLKGVDSTLKIQPAKLEDSAVYLCASSLVRVATDTQYFGPGTRLTVL.

This clone was counted a single time. The V gene is TRBV6-6, the J gene TRBJ2-2; TRBD2 matches 10 bases. CDR1 and CDR2 from the germline V gene are MNHNY and SVGAGI (reference sequence). This CDR3 is 16 amino acids long. After removal of 3 bases from V and 5 bases from J, the junction contained 6 bases not matched to a gene. The CDR3 DNA is TGTGCCAGCAGTTATGGTCTAGCGGGAGTTACCGGGGAGCTGTTTTTT. Protein product: CASSYGLAGVTGELFF.

V gene TRBV7-2 combines with J gene TRBJ2-1; D ambiguous. CDR3 length equals 15 residues. Trimming stripped 3 bases from V and 6 bases from J, with 15 bases between. Germline V gene data show CDR1 as SGHTA and CDR2 as FQGNSA. The CDR3 loop reads CASSLRDLSTNEQFF. DNA of the CDR3: TGTGCCAGCAGCTTGCGAGACCTCTCGACCAATGAGCAGTTCTTC.

V is TRBV13 and J is TRBJ2-1; unclear D gene. Trimming shortened V by 5 bases and J by 8 bases, and 10 bases separated the two germline ends. This CDR3 comprises 12 residues. Germline lookup yields CDR1 PRHDT and CDR2 FYEKMQ (reference sequence). CDR3 in DNA: TGTGCCAGCAGCAACGGACGGGATGAGCAGTTCTTC. Its protein is CASSNGRDEQFF.

The chain carries TRBV27 and TRBJ2-1; tentatively, D is TRBD1 (5 bases). V dropped 0 bases and J dropped 3 bases, with 6 bases sitting between them. The CDR3 totals 14 residues. CDR1 MNHEY and CDR2 SMNVEV come from the germline V gene (reference sequence). The CDR3 loop reads CASSLSRGYNEQFF. The CDR3 DNA follows: TGTGCCAGCAGTTTATCTAGGGGCTACAATGAGCAGTTCTTC.